This T cell receptor beta chain was identified in a study of T cells after yellow fever vaccination. Broader study findings: The secondary response was weaker, and its peak arrived faster, on day 5 versus 15.

This CDR3 is built from 15 residues. Trimming took 3 bases from V and 4 from J, leaving 13 bases between them. Germline CDR1 is SGHAT and CDR2 is FQNNGV. In this sample, this clonotype turned up many times. Its antigen is not identified. Template-switching 5'RACE yielded the TCR cDNA; a universal primer site and UMIs were added in the process. TCRdb redid the calling of the 5' RACE reads with MiXCR, one entry per CDR3 protein. The repertoire holds around 230,000 distinct CDR3 sequences, with about 7% as singletons. This TCR was recovered from a young man who received the YFV17D yellow fever vaccine. The sequences come from CD4+ T cells sorted from PBMCs, collected on the day of the yellow fever booster vaccination. This sequence joins TRBV11-2 and TRBJ2-1; D could derive from TRBD1 or TRBD2 (7 bases each). The CDR3 DNA reads TGTGCCAGCAGCTTGGGAGGGACAGTTTACAATGAGCAGTTCTTC. The encoded protein is CASSLGGTVYNEQFF.